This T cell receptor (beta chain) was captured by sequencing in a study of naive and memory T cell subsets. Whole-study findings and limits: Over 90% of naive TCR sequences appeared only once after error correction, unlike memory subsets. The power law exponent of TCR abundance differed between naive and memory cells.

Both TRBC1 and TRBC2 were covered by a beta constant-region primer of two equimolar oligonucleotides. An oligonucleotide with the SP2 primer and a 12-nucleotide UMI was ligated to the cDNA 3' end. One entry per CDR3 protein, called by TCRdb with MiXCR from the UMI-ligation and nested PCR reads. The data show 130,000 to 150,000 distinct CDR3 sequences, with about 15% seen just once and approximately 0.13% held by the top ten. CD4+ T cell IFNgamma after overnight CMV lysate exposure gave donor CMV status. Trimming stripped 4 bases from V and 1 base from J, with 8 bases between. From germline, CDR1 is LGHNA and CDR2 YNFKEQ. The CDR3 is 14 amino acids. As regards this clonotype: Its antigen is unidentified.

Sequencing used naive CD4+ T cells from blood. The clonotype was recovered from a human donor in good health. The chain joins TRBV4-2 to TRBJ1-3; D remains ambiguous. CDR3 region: CASSPIVSGNTIYF. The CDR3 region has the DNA TGTGCCAGCAGCCCTATTGTTTCTGGAAACACCATATATTTT.